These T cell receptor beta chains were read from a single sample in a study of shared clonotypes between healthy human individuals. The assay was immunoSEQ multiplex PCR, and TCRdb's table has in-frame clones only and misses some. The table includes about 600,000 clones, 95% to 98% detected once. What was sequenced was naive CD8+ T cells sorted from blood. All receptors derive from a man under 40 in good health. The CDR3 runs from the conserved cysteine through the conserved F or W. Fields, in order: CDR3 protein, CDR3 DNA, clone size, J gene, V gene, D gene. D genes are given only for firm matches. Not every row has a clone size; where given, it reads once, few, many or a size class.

CDR3 protein: CASSQDTRGAGNTIYF; CDR3 DNA: TGCGCCAGCAGCCAAGATACCAGGGGGGCTGGAAACACCATATATTTT; clone size: .; J gene: TRBJ1-3; V gene: TRBV4-3; D gene: TRBD1
CDR3 protein: CASSLADKPYEQYF; CDR3 DNA: TGTGCCAGCAGCTTGGCAGACAAACCCTACGAGCAGTACTTC; clone size: once; J gene: TRBJ2-7; V gene: TRBV5-4; D gene: .
CDR3 protein: CASSQGLAGVYEQYF; CDR3 DNA: TGCGCCAGCAGCCAAGGCCTAGCGGGAGTCTACGAGCAGTACTTC; clone size: .; J gene: TRBJ2-7; V gene: TRBV4-1; D gene: TRBD2
CDR3 protein: CASSYRTGVEAFF; CDR3 DNA: TGTGCCAGCAGTTACCGGACAGGAGTTGAAGCTTTCTTT; clone size: .; J gene: TRBJ1-1; V gene: TRBV6-6; D gene: TRBD1
CDR3 protein: CASSPPGQGYHSEQFF; CDR3 DNA: TGTGCCAGCAGTCCACCGGGACAGGGCTATCATAGTGAGCAGTTCTTC; clone size: .; J gene: TRBJ2-1; V gene: TRBV28; D gene: TRBD1
CDR3 protein: CASSYPRYEQYF; CDR3 DNA: TGTGCCAGCAGCTACCCTAGGTACGAGCAGTACTTC; clone size: .; J gene: TRBJ2-7; V gene: TRBV7-2; D gene: .
CDR3 protein: CASSLERDRDGQPQHF; CDR3 DNA: TGTGCCAGCAGCTTGGAACGGGACAGGGACGGACAGCCCCAGCATTTT; clone size: .; J gene: TRBJ1-5; V gene: TRBV5-6; D gene: TRBD1
CDR3 protein: CATSRDTAVEPGANVLTF; CDR3 DNA: TGTGCCACCAGCAGAGATACGGCGGTCGAGCCCGGGGCCAACGTCCTGACTTTC; clone size: .; J gene: TRBJ2-6; V gene: TRBV15; D gene: .
CDR3 protein: CASSVGYPIGSTDTQYF; CDR3 DNA: TGTGCCAGCAGCGTAGGGTACCCAATAGGGAGCACAGATACGCAGTATTTT; clone size: .; J gene: TRBJ2-3; V gene: TRBV9; D gene: .
CDR3 protein: CSVGTGSSYEQYF; CDR3 DNA: TGCAGCGTTGGAACAGGGAGCTCCTACGAGCAGTACTTC; clone size: .; J gene: TRBJ2-7; V gene: TRBV29-1; D gene: .
CDR3 protein: CASSGTGTGDYYEQYF; CDR3 DNA: TGTGCCAGCAGTGGCACCGGGACAGGCGATTACTACGAGCAGTACTTC; clone size: .; J gene: TRBJ2-7; V gene: TRBV25-1; D gene: TRBD1